This T cell receptor beta chain appears in the sequencing data of a study of T cells after yellow fever vaccination. General study results and limits: Weaker, the secondary response had a peak occurring faster, on day 5 versus 15.

5'RACE template switching added a universal primer site and UMIs to TCR cDNA. Using its own MiXCR run on the 5' RACE reads, TCRdb lists one record per CDR3 protein. The profile shows approximately 300,000 distinct CDR3 sequences, roughly 7% of them singletons. This clonotype was found a few times. Its antigen is undetermined. Trimming cost V 5 bases and J 0 bases; bases outside gene matches: 5. The CDR3 is made up of 16 amino acids. Germline V lookup: CDR1 SGHRS, CDR2 YFSETQ. The J gene is TRBJ1-6, the V gene TRBV5-1, with 7 bases identical to TRBD1. The starting material was PBMCs, obtained approximately 47 days after the first yellow fever vaccination. This receptor was obtained from a man aged 18 to 30 who received the YFV17D yellow fever vaccine. The CDR3 DNA reads as TGCGCCAGCAGGCCGACAGGGAGCTCCTATAATTCACCCCTCCACTTT. This sequence encodes CASRPTGSSYNSPLHF.